Each of the 2 T cell receptor beta chains below was sequenced from the same sample in a study of T cells in women clearing cervical HPV infection. TCRdb's copy holds only in-frame clones and misses some; the assay was immunoSEQ multiplex PCR. The sample includes more than 40,000 clones. Specimen: blood buffy coat. Receptors were obtained from a woman between 18 and 69 years old with a cervical HPV16 infection that either progressed to CIN3+ or cleared (not recorded which).

A remark on this clone: The read ends 3 residues before the CDR3 terminus; that terminus is restored from the germline J gene. V gene TRBV12-3 or TRBV12-4 combines with J gene TRBJ1-1, with D unclear. Trimming took 2 bases from V and 1 from J, leaving 8 bases between them. The CDR3 runs to 14 residues. The CDR3 DNA, read in part, is TGTGCCAGCAGTTTAAGGGCCGGGAACACTGAA. Its protein product is CASSLRAGNTE. The whole CDR3 protein is CASSLRAGNTEAFF.

Concerning this clone itself: The CDR3 end is not reached by the read, which stops 3 residues before it; the germline J gene fills it in. V and J are TRBV28 and TRBJ2-5; TRBD1 aligns across 7 bases. V was clipped by 5 bases and J by 0 bases; unmatched bases: 9. This CDR3 comprises 16 residues. Germline V CDR1 and CDR2: MDHEN, SYDVKM. CDR3 DNA (partial): TGTGCCAGCAGTGAACAGGGGCCTCGAGACCAAGAGACC. Protein sequence: CASSEQGPRDQET. The CDR3, in full, reads CASSEQGPRDQETQYF.